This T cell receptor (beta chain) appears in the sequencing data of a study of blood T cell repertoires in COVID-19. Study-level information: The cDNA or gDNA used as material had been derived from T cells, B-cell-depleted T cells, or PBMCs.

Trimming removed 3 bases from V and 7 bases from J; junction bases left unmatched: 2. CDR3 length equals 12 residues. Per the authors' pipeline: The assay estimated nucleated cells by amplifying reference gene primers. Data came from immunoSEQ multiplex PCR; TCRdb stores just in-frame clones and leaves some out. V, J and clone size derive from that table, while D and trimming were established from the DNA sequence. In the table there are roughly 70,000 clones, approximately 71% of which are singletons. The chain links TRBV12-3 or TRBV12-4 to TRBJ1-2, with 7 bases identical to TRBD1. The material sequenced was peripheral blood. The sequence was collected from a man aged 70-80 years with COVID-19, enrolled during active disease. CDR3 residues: CASSFTGVGYTF. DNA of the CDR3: TGTGCCAGCAGTTTCACAGGGGTTGGCTACACCTTC.